Each of the 29 T cell receptor beta chains below was sequenced from the same sample in a study of cytomegalovirus exposure and HLA in healthy donors. With 60 Vbeta and 13 Jbeta primers, the PCR was carried out. Profiling relied on immunoSEQ multiplex PCR, and the TCRdb table lists in-frame clones only, not all of them. The table shows about 140,000 clones, with roughly 62% occurring only once. The specimen was PBMCs. The receptor set was obtained from a male donor in good health and CMV-seronegative.

This clone was seen once. The genes are TRBV20-1 and TRBJ2-3; no firm D call. The CDR3 covers 11 residues. With 6 bases removed from V and 10 bases from J, the gap between germline ends came to 14 bases. Germline V CDR1 and CDR2: DFQATT, SNEGSKA (reference sequence). The CDR3 DNA reads TGCAGTGCCAACCAGCTGGGCGCGCAGTATTTT. It translates to CSANQLGAQYF.

The chain is built from TRBV7-2 and TRBJ2-5, with TRBD1 identical over 7 bases. V lost 5 bases to trimming and J lost 5 bases; unmatched junction nucleotides: 11. Germline lookup yields CDR1 SGHTA and CDR2 FQGNSA. The length of the CDR3 is 15 residues. CDR3 DNA sequence: TGTGCCAGCAGCCGAAACAGGGACAGCATGGAGACCCAGTACTTC. Protein product: CASSRNRDSMETQYF.

V usage is TRBV7-8 and J usage is TRBJ2-7; D call uncertain. Trimming took 4 bases from V and 4 from J, leaving 5 bases between them. The germline CDR1 and CDR2 sequences are SGHVS and FQNEAQ. The CDR3 is made up of 11 amino acids. This chain's CDR3 is CASSSYYEQYF. CDR3 nucleotides: TGTGCCAGCAGCTCTTATTACGAGCAGTACTTC.

With regard to this clone: Other DNA sequences in this sample translate to the same CDR3. The genes are TRBV29-1 and TRBJ1-1, with 7 bases identical to TRBD1. The V gene end was trimmed by 4 bases and the J gene end by 6 bases; junction bases not matched to a gene: 5. The CDR3 is 12 residues long. The V gene's germline CDR1 is SQVTM and CDR2 ANQGSEA. The CDR3 region is CSVGGQGAEAFF. The CDR3 nucleotides read TGCAGCGTTGGGGGTCAGGGGGCTGAAGCTTTCTTT.

The J gene is TRBJ1-1, the V gene TRBV5-5; unclear D gene. Trimming removed 4 bases at V and 3 bases at J, with 4 bases between. The CDR3 has 11 amino acids. The V gene's germline CDR1 is SGHKS and CDR2 YYEKEE (reference sequence). CDR3 coding DNA: TGTGCCAGCAGCCAGGACACTGAAGCTTTCTTT. The encoded protein is CASSQDTEAFF.

V usage is TRBV19 and J usage is TRBJ1-1; D is perhaps TRBD1 (6 bases). Trimming cost V 3 bases and J 4 bases, with 9 bases left between them. The germline gives CDR1 LNHDA, CDR2 SQIVND (reference sequence). This CDR3 has 13 amino acids. The CDR3 coding sequence is TGTGCCAGTAGTATCCAGGGGACCACTGAAGCTTTCTTT. Its protein product is CASSIQGTTEAFF.

This clone was seen only a few times. The chain joins TRBV2 to TRBJ2-7, with TRBD1 matching 8 bases. V trimming: 8 bases; J trimming: 1 base; junction bases outside the gene matches: 10. There are 15 residues in the CDR3. Germline V gene data show CDR1 as SNHLY and CDR2 as FYNNEI. The CDR3 spells CASGLDRDISYEQYF. The DNA for the CDR3 is TGTGCCAGCGGCCTGGACAGGGACATTTCCTACGAGCAGTACTTC.

The chain links TRBV4-1 to TRBJ2-1, with TRBD2 as a possible D gene (6 bases). Germline-derived CDR1 and CDR2 are MGHRA and YSYEKL. CDR3 length: 14 residues. Trimming left V 1 base short and J 10 bases short, with 14 bases between. CDR3 amino acids: CASSQVGGKGEQFF. The CDR3 DNA follows: TGCGCCAGCAGCCAAGTAGGCGGGAAGGGCGAGCAGTTCTTC.

The rearrangement joins TRBV29-1 to TRBJ2-5, with D uncertain. The CDR3 is 13 residues long. Trimming pared 7 bases from V and 2 bases from J, leaving 14 bases between. From germline, CDR1 is SQVTM and CDR2 ANQGSEA. This CDR3 is CSAGLGLQETQYF. CDR3 in DNA: TGCAGCGCAGGCCTCGGTTTACAAGAGACCCAGTACTTC.

A note on this clone: At one of its ends the junction is not consistent with the germline gene, which may arise from a read error. The chain carries TRBV7-9 and TRBJ2-7, with 8 bases matching TRBD1. The CDR3 length is 12 residues. CDR1 is SEHNR, CDR2 FQNEAQ, per germline (reference sequence). This CDR3 is CSSSGQGGEQYF. DNA for the CDR3: TGTTCCAGCAGCGGACAGGGCGGCGAGCAGTACTTC.

V and J are TRBV18 and TRBJ1-2; maybe TRBD1 (6 bases). Germline CDR1 reads KGHSH; CDR2 reads LQKENI. CDR3 length: 15 residues. The V and J ends lost 2 bases and 3 bases respectively, with 13 bases between them. The CDR3 DNA reads TGTGCCAGCTCACCAGAATGGGGGCTCGACTATGGCTACACCTTC. Translating gives CASSPEWGLDYGYTF. The full variable domain, in which reference TRBV18 and TRBJ1-2 provide the parts outside the CDR3, is NAGVMQNPRHLVRRRGQEARLRCSPMKGHSHVYWYRQLPEEGLKFMVYLQKENIIDESGMPKERFSAEFPKEGPSILRIQQVVRGDSAAYFCASSPEWGLDYGYTFGSGTRLTVV.

This sequence joins TRBV7-2 and TRBJ1-4; a possible D gene is TRBD1 (5 bases). V lost 5 bases and J lost 13, with 20 bases in between. The CDR3 runs to 14 residues. Germline CDR1 SGHTA, CDR2 FQGNSA. The CDR3 loop reads CASSLQGRAGGLFF. The CDR3 bases are TGTGCCAGCAGCCTGCAGGGCAGGGCCGGGGGACTGTTTTTT.

CDR3 nucleotide sequence: TGTGCCAGCAGCGCTACTCTTGGCGGGTACACTGAAGCTTTCTTT. Translated, it gives CASSATLGGYTEAFF. This rearrangement joins TRBV21-1 to TRBJ1-1. TRBV21-1 is recorded as a pseudogene. The CDR3 has 15 amino acids.

The rearrangement links TRBV5-4 to TRBJ1-2; D is possibly TRBD1 (5 bases). Germline values: CDR1 SGHNT, CDR2 YYREEE (reference sequence). V was shortened by 1 base and J by 2 bases, with 12 bases between the two germline ends. CDR3 length: 15 residues. The CDR3 loop reads CASSLYSGGNYGYTF. The CDR3 nucleotides are TGTGCCAGCAGCTTGTACTCGGGGGGGAACTATGGCTACACCTTC.

This clone was seen only a few times. The chain couples TRBV19 to TRBJ1-5; TRBD1 matches 7 bases. The junction had 5 bases not matched to a gene; V was cut back by 0 bases and J by 6 bases. There are 15 residues in the CDR3. Germline CDR1 is LNHDA and CDR2 is SQIVND (reference sequence). CDR3 nucleotides: TGTGCCAGTAGTATAGAAAGGGGGCGCGGTCAGCCCCAGCATTTT. Encoded protein: CASSIERGRGQPQHF.

The chain is built from TRBV2 and TRBJ1-5, with no clear D. Trimming took 7 bases from V and 0 from J, leaving 7 bases between them. CDR3 length equals 13 residues. CDR1 is SNHLY, CDR2 FYNNEI, per germline. CDR3 DNA: TGTGCCAGCATGGGAGATAGCAATCAGCCCCAGCATTTT. It codes for CASMGDSNQPQHF.

This chain connects TRBV5-5 to TRBJ2-5, with 10 bases matching TRBD2. V was clipped by 4 bases and J by 5 bases; unmatched bases: 11. The CDR3 has 16 residues. Germline V gives CDR1 SGHKS, CDR2 YYEKEE (reference sequence). The CDR3 loop is CASSPNQAGGRETQYF. CDR3 bases: TGTGCCAGCAGCCCTAACCAAGCGGGGGGGCGGGAGACCCAGTACTTC.

This chain uses TRBV7-9 with TRBJ2-7, with D maybe TRBD1 (6 bases). This CDR3 region has 13 residues. V dropped 4 bases and J dropped 6 bases, with 13 bases sitting between them. Germline V CDR1 and CDR2: SEHNR, FQNEAQ (reference sequence). CDR3 in amino acids: CASSSTGLTEQYF. DNA for the CDR3: TGTGCCAGCAGCTCCACAGGGCTGACCGAGCAGTACTTC. The complete variable domain, with remaining parts taken from reference TRBV7-9 and TRBJ2-7, reads DTGVSQNPRHKITKRGQNVTFRCDPISEHNRLYWYRQTLGQGPEFLTYFQNEAQLEKSRLLSDRFSAERPKGSFSTLEIQRTEQGDSAMYLCASSSTGLTEQYFGPGTRLTVT.

The genes are TRBV7-9 and TRBJ2-7; a possible D gene is TRBD2 (6 bases). V was clipped by 2 bases and J by 4 bases, with 9 bases between them. From germline, CDR1 is SEHNR and CDR2 FQNEAQ (reference sequence). This CDR3 has 13 residues. In DNA form, the CDR3 reads TGTGCCAGCAGCTTAACTAGCAGTTACGAGCAGTACTTC. Protein: CASSLTSSYEQYF.

The CDR3, as DNA: TGTGCCAGCAGCTTAGGTGGGACAGGGAATTCACCCCTCCACTTT. Its protein product is CASSLGGTGNSPLHF. V is TRBV7-9 and J is TRBJ1-6; 9 nucleotides line up with TRBD1. With 1 base clipped from V and 7 bases from J, the junction kept 2 bases outside the gene matches. CDR3 length: 15 residues. Germline-derived CDR1 and CDR2 are SEHNR and FQNEAQ (reference sequence).

This clone was observed a few times. The rearrangement uses TRBV16 and TRBJ2-7; TRBD1 matches 9 bases. The length of the CDR3 is 15 residues. Per the germline V gene, CDR1 is KGHSY and CDR2 is FQNENV. With 3 bases clipped from V and 2 bases from J, the junction kept 5 bases outside the gene matches. Written as DNA, the CDR3 is TGTGCCAGCAGCCAGGGGACAGGGAAGGCCTACGAGCAGTACTTC. Translation gives CASSQGTGKAYEQYF.

This clone was observed a few times. The CDR3 here is CASSLTGGPVGNTIYF. CDR3 coding DNA: TGTGCCAGCAGCTTAACAGGGGGCCCAGTTGGAAACACCATATATTTT. The rearrangement uses TRBV5-5 and TRBJ1-3; 9 bases line up with TRBD1. With 2 bases clipped from V and 3 bases from J, the junction kept 6 bases outside the gene matches. This CDR3 is built from 16 residues. Germline V lookup: CDR1 SGHKS, CDR2 YYEKEE (reference sequence).

The rearrangement uses TRBV6-1 and TRBJ1-3; unclear D gene. This CDR3 has 13 residues. Trimming left V 3 bases short and J 3 bases short, with 6 bases between. CDR1 and CDR2 from the germline V gene are MNHNS and SASEGT. CDR3 nucleotide sequence: TGTGCCAGCAGTGATGTCGGTGGAAACACCATATATTTT. Encoded protein: CASSDVGGNTIYF.

This clone was observed a handful of times. The chain links TRBV7-7 to TRBJ1-4; D gene ambiguous. V was shortened by 2 bases and J by 5 bases, with 6 bases between the two germline ends. The CDR3 runs to 13 residues. In germline, CDR1 is SSHAT, CDR2 FNYEAQ (reference sequence). CDR3 region: CASSLQMNEKLFF. CDR3 DNA sequence: TGTGCCAGCAGCTTACAGATGAATGAAAAACTGTTTTTT.

The V gene is TRBV18, the J gene TRBJ1-1, with 7 bases matching TRBD1. CDR1 is KGHSH and CDR2 is LQKENI in the germline V gene. There are 15 residues in the CDR3. The junction had 8 bases not matched to a gene; V was cut back by 2 bases and J by 5 bases. The DNA for the CDR3 is TGTGCCAGCTCACCAGAGGGGACAGTGGGGACTGAAGCTTTCTTT. Translation gives CASSPEGTVGTEAFF. Full variable domain (remainder filled in from reference TRBV18 and TRBJ1-1): NAGVMQNPRHLVRRRGQEARLRCSPMKGHSHVYWYRQLPEEGLKFMVYLQKENIIDESGMPKERFSAEFPKEGPSILRIQQVVRGDSAAYFCASSPEGTVGTEAFFGQGTRLTVV.

The chain has TRBV19 and TRBJ2-3; 7 positions match TRBD2. This CDR3 is built from 17 residues. Germline trimming cut 5 bases from V and 1 base from J; bases unmatched to any gene: 12. Germline CDR1 is LNHDA and CDR2 is SQIVND (reference sequence). The DNA of the CDR3 is TGTGCCAGTAGTGGGACCGGAGGAACTAGCGGCACAGATACGCAGTATTTT. As protein: CASSGTGGTSGTDTQYF.

This clone showed up just once. The chain uses TRBV28 and TRBJ2-7; D not resolved. Trimming left V 2 bases short and J 0 bases short, with 5 bases between. Germline V gene data show CDR1 as MDHEN and CDR2 as SYDVKM. This CDR3 is built from 13 residues. The CDR3 protein is CASSLEVSYEQYF. The CDR3 region has the DNA TGTGCCAGCAGTTTAGAGGTCTCCTACGAGCAGTACTTC.

The rearrangement joins TRBV27 to TRBJ2-2, with 7 positions matching TRBD2. V was clipped by 5 bases and J by 2 bases; unmatched bases: 11. The CDR3 consists of 17 residues. Germline CDR1 and CDR2: MNHEY and SMNVEV (reference sequence). DNA for the CDR3: TGTGCCAGCAGTAAACTAGCGTTTGTAATTAACACCGGGGAGCTGTTTTTT. This encodes CASSKLAFVINTGELFF.

The chain combines TRBV28 with TRBJ2-1, with 9 bases fitting TRBD1. Germline CDR1 reads MDHEN; CDR2 reads SYDVKM. V lost 4 bases and J lost 1; bases outside the gene matches: 8. The CDR3 covers 17 residues. The CDR3 DNA follows: TGTGCCAGCAGTTCGCTACTTGGGACAGGGTCCTACAATGAGCAGTTCTTC. This codes for CASSSLLGTGSYNEQFF.